The 20 T cell receptor beta chains in this list originate from one sample, sequenced in a study of CD8 T cells in ankylosing spondylitis. The study's findings and limits: Made up of eight highly homologous variants, a TCR beta motif appeared characteristic of ankylosing spondylitis blood.

No antigen has been assigned to these receptors. Each CDR3 protein gets one entry after TCRdb re-called the 5' RACE reads with MiXCR. The table lists 300,000 to 400,000 distinct CDR3 sequences, 20% to 25% of them singletons. Material for sequencing was blood, either unsorted or a sorted T cell fraction (not recorded which). The receptors originated from a male donor with ankylosing spondylitis.

The chain couples TRBV5-1 to TRBJ1-1; D gene uncertain. The CDR3 spans 15 residues. Deletions cut 1 base from V and 4 bases from J, with 14 bases between. Germline V CDR1 and CDR2: SGHRS, YFSETQ. The CDR3 coding sequence is TGCGCCAGCAGCTTGTTTGGGGAGTCCCGCACTGAAGCTTTCTTT. This codes for CASSLFGESRTEAFF.

In its sample, this clonotype was seen a few times. The chain links TRBV20-1 to TRBJ1-2; 8 bases match TRBD1. The CDR3 totals 12 residues. The germline V gene has CDR1 DFQATT and CDR2 SNEGSKA (reference sequence). For the CDR3, the DNA is TGCAGGTCAGGGGGCGTGGACTATGGCTACACCTTC. Its translation is CRSGGVDYGYTF.

This clonotype was seen only a few times. The genes are TRBV20-1 and TRBJ2-4; possibly TRBD2 for D (5 bases). Germline loops: CDR1 DFQATT, CDR2 SNEGSKA (reference sequence). The CDR3 is 12 residues long. The germline V and J ends were trimmed by 6 bases and 9 bases, with 15 bases remaining between them. The CDR3 nucleotides are TGCAGTGCCAGGACTGACGGAGGCATTCAGTACTTC. It yields the protein CSARTDGGIQYF.

This clonotype was counted many times. The rearrangement uses TRBV11-1 and TRBJ1-2; the match to TRBD1 covers 7 bases. The CDR3 has 14 residues. The germline V gene encodes CDR1 SGHAT and CDR2 FQDESV (reference sequence). V dropped 3 bases and J dropped 1; count of bases not matched to a gene: 2. The chain's CDR3 is CASSLTGSNYGYTF. CDR3 in DNA: TGTGCCAGCAGCTTGACAGGGAGTAACTATGGCTACACCTTC.

This clonotype has just a few counts. The chain carries TRBV27 and TRBJ1-6; D is unclear. Germline V gene lookup returns CDR1 MNHEY and CDR2 SMNVEV (reference sequence). The CDR3 is 15 residues long. Trimming shortened V by 5 bases and J by 10 bases, and 18 bases separated the two germline ends. The CDR3 coding sequence is TGTGCCAGCAGTCCTGAGACTCCCTCTGCCTCACCCCTCCACTTT. This encodes CASSPETPSASPLHF.

This clonotype was picked up a small number of times. This chain uses TRBV19 with TRBJ1-3; D gene uncertain. Germline V gene sequence: CDR1 LNHDA, CDR2 SQIVND (reference sequence). V was clipped by 10 bases and J by 7 bases, with 11 bases between them. This CDR3 has 11 amino acids. Written as DNA, the CDR3 is TGTGCCACAGGACGCGAGAACACCATATATTTT. Its translation: CATGRENTIYF.

This clonotype was seen a few times. The CDR3 here is CSAMPSGRAPDTQYF. The CDR3 coding sequence is TGCAGTGCCATGCCTAGCGGGAGGGCCCCAGATACGCAGTATTTT. The V call is TRBV20-1, the J call TRBJ2-3, with 12 bases that match TRBD2. The CDR3 length is 15 residues. V trimming: 6 bases; J trimming: 4 bases; junction bases outside the gene matches: 8. Germline CDR1 is DFQATT and CDR2 is SNEGSKA (reference sequence).

This clonotype was counted between two and nine times. The chain combines TRBV29-1 with TRBJ2-2, with TRBD1 as a possible D gene (6 bases). The CDR3 spans 14 residues. V lost 8 bases and J 6 bases, leaving 19 bases between the germline ends. Germline V lookup: CDR1 SQVTM, CDR2 ANQGSEA. The CDR3 DNA follows: TGCAGCATCCACAGGGACGGCCCCGCCGGGGAGCTGTTTTTT. This encodes CSIHRDGPAGELFF.

This clonotype was observed a few times. The V and J genes are TRBV6-2 or TRBV6-3 and TRBJ2-2; 10 nucleotides match TRBD1. Looked up from germline, CDR1 is MNHEY and CDR2 is SVGEGT. The CDR3 is 17 residues long. V lost 4 bases, J lost 3 bases, and 8 bases stayed unmatched. CDR3 nucleotide sequence: TGTGCCAGCAGTTTTAGGACAGGGGGTTCTTACACCGGGGAGCTGTTTTTT. Amino acids: CASSFRTGGSYTGELFF.

As DNA, the CDR3 is TGTGCCAGCAGCCGGCGGGAGGGCTATGACATTCAGTACTTC. This codes for CASSRREGYDIQYF. The chain employs TRBV14 and TRBJ2-4, with 9 bases identical to TRBD2. The CDR3 is made up of 14 amino acids. The V gene's germline CDR1 is SGHDN and CDR2 FVKESK. The trim removed 4 bases at V and 8 bases at J, leaving 6 bases unmatched.

This clonotype was detected a few times. V and J are TRBV28 and TRBJ2-5; D remains ambiguous. Trimming took 4 bases from V and 5 from J, leaving 14 bases between them. This CDR3 has 14 amino acids. From germline, CDR1 is MDHEN and CDR2 SYDVKM. This chain's CDR3 is CASSSPAFTETQYF. CDR3 sequence (DNA): TGTGCCAGCAGTTCCCCGGCGTTTACGGAGACCCAGTACTTC.

This clonotype was detected only a few times. The chain is built from TRBV9 and TRBJ2-6; perhaps TRBD2 as D (5 bases). CDR1 is SGDLS, CDR2 YYNGEE, per germline. This CDR3 contains 19 residues. Trimming shortened V by 4 bases and J by 2 bases, and 22 bases separated the two germline ends. Here the CDR3 reads CASSPEDGGYGAGANVLTF. CDR3 bases: TGTGCCAGCAGCCCGGAAGACGGAGGATATGGGGCTGGGGCCAACGTCCTGACTTTC.

The rearrangement uses TRBV9 and TRBJ2-2; D is perhaps TRBD1 (6 bases). The V end was cut by 2 bases, the J end by 6 bases, with 11 bases between. The CDR3 has 14 amino acids. The germline V gene encodes CDR1 SGDLS and CDR2 YYNGEE. CDR3 region: CASSVQGRAGELFF. The CDR3 bases are TGTGCCAGCAGCGTCCAGGGGAGAGCCGGGGAGCTGTTTTTT.

This clonotype has just a few counts. This chain connects TRBV7-9 to TRBJ2-2; D uncertain. Trimming removed 1 base from V and 4 bases from J, with 4 bases in between. The CDR3 is 13 amino acids. CDR1 is SEHNR and CDR2 is FQNEAQ in the germline V gene (reference sequence). The DNA of the CDR3 is TGTGCCAGCAGCTTAGATTTCACCGGGGAGCTGTTTTTT. Translating gives CASSLDFTGELFF.

This chain uses TRBV5-1 with TRBJ2-1; 13 bases align to TRBD2. Germline values: CDR1 SGHRS, CDR2 YFSETQ. The CDR3 contains 16 residues. Losses at the gene ends were 3 bases for V and 1 base for J; bases not matched to a gene: 1. The CDR3 loop is CASSWTSGSSYNEQFF. CDR3 coding DNA: TGCGCCAGCAGCTGGACTAGCGGGAGTTCCTACAATGAGCAGTTCTTC.

The chain employs TRBV7-8 and TRBJ2-3; TRBD2 matches at 7 bases. From germline, CDR1 is SGHVS and CDR2 FQNEAQ. J was trimmed by 2 bases and V by 10 bases; bases with no gene match: 21. CDR3 length: 18 residues. The CDR3 sequence is CATRKEEGLAGHTDTQYF. In DNA, the CDR3 is TGTGCCACGCGAAAGGAGGAAGGCTTAGCGGGCCACACAGATACGCAGTATTTT.

This clonotype was counted between two and nine times. V is TRBV4-3 and J is TRBJ2-5, with D uncertain. Germline loops: CDR1 LGHNA, CDR2 YSLEER. The CDR3 is made up of 14 amino acids. Trimming removed 2 bases from V and 4 bases from J, with 11 bases in between. The CDR3 sequence: CASSQSGSVETQYF. CDR3 DNA sequence: TGCGCCAGCAGCCAAAGTGGGTCGGTAGAGACCCAGTACTTC.

J is TRBJ2-5 and V is TRBV4-1; tentatively, D is TRBD1 (6 bases). Trimming cost V 4 bases and J 4 bases, with 13 bases left between them. The CDR3 has 14 amino acids. Germline assignment: CDR1 MGHRA and CDR2 YSYEKL. CDR3: CASSLIQGLETQYF. For the CDR3, the DNA is TGCGCCAGCAGCCTGATACAGGGTCTAGAGACCCAGTACTTC.

The V call is TRBV11-2, the J call TRBJ2-2, with 10 bases fitting TRBD1. V was clipped by 4 bases and J by 5 bases; unmatched bases: 4. The CDR3 is made up of 15 amino acids. CDR1 SGHAT and CDR2 FQNNGV come from the germline V gene. DNA for the CDR3: TGTGCCAGCAGCTACGGACAGGGGGGAACCGGGGAGCTGTTTTTT. This codes for CASSYGQGGTGELFF. Full variable domain (missing parts from reference TRBV11-2 and TRBJ2-2): EAGVAQSPRYKIIEKRQSVAFWCNPISGHATLYWYQQILGQGPKLLIQFQNNGVVDDSQLPKDRFSAERLKGVDSTLKIQPAKLEDSAVYLCASSYGQGGTGELFFGEGSRLTVL.

The rearrangement links TRBV18 to TRBJ2-4; D unresolved. This CDR3 is built from 16 residues. Trimming stripped 3 bases from V and 0 bases from J, with 12 bases between. Looked up from germline, CDR1 is KGHSH and CDR2 is LQKENI. CDR3 sequence (DNA): TGTGCCAGCTCACCCCTATGGCAGCTAGCCAAAAACATTCAGTACTTC. This sequence encodes CASSPLWQLAKNIQYF.